This T cell receptor (beta chain) was obtained from a study of shared clonotypes between healthy human individuals. The method was immunoSEQ multiplex PCR; TCRdb's version includes in-frame clones alone and lacks a portion of them. The profile shows millions of clones, around nine tenths of them singletons. The CDR3 length is 13 residues. Germline assignment: CDR1 ENHRY and CDR2 SYGVKD. V was cut by 10 bases and J by 4 bases, with 16 bases left in between. This chain joins TRBV10-3 and TRBJ1-1; D ambiguous. The sequence was collected from a man between 18 and 29 years old in good health. The sequenced sample consisted of naive CD4+ T cells sorted from blood. The sample's subset: CD45RA+ positively selected. The CDR3 is CATAAVSSTEAFF. For the CDR3, the DNA is TGTGCCACCGCGGCTGTGTCGAGCACTGAAGCTTTCTTT.